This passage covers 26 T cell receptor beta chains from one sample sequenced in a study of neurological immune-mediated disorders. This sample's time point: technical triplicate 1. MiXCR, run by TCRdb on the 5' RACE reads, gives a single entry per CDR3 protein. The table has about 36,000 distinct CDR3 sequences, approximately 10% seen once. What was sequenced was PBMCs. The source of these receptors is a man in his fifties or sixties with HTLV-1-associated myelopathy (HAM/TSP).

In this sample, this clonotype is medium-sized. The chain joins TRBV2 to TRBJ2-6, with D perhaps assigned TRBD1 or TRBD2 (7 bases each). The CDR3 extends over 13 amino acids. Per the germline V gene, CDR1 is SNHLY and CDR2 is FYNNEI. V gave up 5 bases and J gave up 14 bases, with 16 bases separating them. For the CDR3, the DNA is TGTGCCAGCAGTCGAGACAGGGAGGGCTTCCTGACTTTC. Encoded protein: CASSRDREGFLTF.

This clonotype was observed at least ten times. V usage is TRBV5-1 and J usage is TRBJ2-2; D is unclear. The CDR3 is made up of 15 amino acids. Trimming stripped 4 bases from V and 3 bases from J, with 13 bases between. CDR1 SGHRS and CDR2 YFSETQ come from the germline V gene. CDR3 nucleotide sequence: TGCGCCAGCAGCGCCCGGGCCCGGGACACCGGGGAGCTGTTTTTT. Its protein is CASSARARDTGELFF.

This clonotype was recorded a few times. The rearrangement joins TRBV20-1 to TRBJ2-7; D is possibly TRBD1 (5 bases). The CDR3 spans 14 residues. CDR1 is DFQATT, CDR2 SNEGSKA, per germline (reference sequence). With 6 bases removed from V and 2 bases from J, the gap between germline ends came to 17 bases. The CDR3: CSAIQQGRPYEQYF. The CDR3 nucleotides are TGCAGTGCCATTCAGCAGGGCCGACCCTACGAGCAGTACTTC.

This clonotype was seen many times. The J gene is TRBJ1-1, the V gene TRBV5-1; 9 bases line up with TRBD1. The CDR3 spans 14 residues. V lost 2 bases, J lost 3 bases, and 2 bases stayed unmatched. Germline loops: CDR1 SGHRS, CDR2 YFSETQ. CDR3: CASSLGQGYTEAFF. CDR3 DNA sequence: TGCGCCAGCAGCTTAGGACAGGGGTACACTGAAGCTTTCTTT.

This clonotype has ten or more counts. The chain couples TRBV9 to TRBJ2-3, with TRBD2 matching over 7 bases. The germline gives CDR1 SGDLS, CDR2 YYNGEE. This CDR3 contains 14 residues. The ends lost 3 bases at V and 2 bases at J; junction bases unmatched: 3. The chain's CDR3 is CASSAGTNTDTQYF. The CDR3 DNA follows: TGTGCCAGCAGCGCCGGGACTAACACAGATACGCAGTATTTT.

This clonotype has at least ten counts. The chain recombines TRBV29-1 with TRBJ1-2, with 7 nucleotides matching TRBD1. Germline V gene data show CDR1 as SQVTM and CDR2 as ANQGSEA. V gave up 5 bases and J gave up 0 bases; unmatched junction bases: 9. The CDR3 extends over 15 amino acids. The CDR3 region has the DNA TGCAGCGTTTTAGACGCCGGGACAGCTAACTATGGCTACACCTTC. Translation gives CSVLDAGTANYGYTF.

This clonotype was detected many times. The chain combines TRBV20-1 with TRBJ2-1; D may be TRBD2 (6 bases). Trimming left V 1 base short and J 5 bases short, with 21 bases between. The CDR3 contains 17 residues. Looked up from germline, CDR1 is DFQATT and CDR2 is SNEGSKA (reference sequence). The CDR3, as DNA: TGCAGTGCTAGAGCAATCTTTAGGGGACTGGGGGACAATGAGCAGTTCTTC. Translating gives CSARAIFRGLGDNEQFF.

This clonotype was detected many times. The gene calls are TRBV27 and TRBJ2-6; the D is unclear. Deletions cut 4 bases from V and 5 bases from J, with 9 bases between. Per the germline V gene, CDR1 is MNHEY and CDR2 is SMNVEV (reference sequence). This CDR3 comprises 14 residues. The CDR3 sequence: CASSSAGRANVLTF. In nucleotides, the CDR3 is TGTGCCAGCAGTTCGGCAGGTCGGGCCAACGTCCTGACTTTC.

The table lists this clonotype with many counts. This CDR3 reads CSVGRMISVPHEQFF. As DNA, the CDR3 is TGCAGCGTTGGGCGTATGATCTCGGTCCCCCATGAGCAGTTCTTC. This chain connects TRBV29-1 to TRBJ2-1; D not resolved. Per the germline V gene, CDR1 is SQVTM and CDR2 is ANQGSEA. The CDR3 extends over 15 amino acids. Trimming cost V 4 bases and J 8 bases, with 21 bases left between them.

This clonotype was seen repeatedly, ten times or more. DNA of the CDR3: TGTGCCAGCAGCTTCTGGACAGGGGAGTTCAGGGAGACCCAGTACTTC. It is translated as CASSFWTGEFRETQYF. This chain joins TRBV7-9 and TRBJ2-5; TRBD1 aligns across 9 bases. There are 16 residues in the CDR3. In germline, CDR1 is SEHNR, CDR2 FQNEAQ (reference sequence). The V segment lost 3 bases and the J segment 5 bases; nucleotides outside the gene matches: 10.

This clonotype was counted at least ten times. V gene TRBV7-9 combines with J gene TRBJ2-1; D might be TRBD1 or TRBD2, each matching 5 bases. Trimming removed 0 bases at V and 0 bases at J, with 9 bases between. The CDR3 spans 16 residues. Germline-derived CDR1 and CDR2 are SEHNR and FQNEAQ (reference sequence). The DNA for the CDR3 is TGTGCCAGCAGCTTAGCGGTGGGACCCTCCTACAATGAGCAGTTCTTC. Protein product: CASSLAVGPSYNEQFF. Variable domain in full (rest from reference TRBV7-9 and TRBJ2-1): DTGVSQNPRHKITKRGQNVTFRCDPISEHNRLYWYRQTLGQGPEFLTYFQNEAQLEKSRLLSDRFSAERPKGSFSTLEIQRTEQGDSAMYLCASSLAVGPSYNEQFFGPGTRLTVL.

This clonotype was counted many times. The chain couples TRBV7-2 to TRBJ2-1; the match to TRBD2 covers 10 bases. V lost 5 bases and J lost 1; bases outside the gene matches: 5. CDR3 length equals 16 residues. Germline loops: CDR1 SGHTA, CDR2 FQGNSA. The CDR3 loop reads CASSHWTSGSYNEQFF. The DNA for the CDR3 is TGTGCCAGCAGCCACTGGACTAGCGGTTCCTACAATGAGCAGTTCTTC.

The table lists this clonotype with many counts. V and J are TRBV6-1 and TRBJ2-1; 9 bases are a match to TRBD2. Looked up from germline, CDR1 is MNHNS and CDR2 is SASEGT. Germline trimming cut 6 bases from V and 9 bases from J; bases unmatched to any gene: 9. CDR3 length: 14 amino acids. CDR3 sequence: CASRPPGLAFEQFF. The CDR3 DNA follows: TGTGCCAGCAGGCCCCCGGGACTAGCCTTTGAGCAGTTCTTC.

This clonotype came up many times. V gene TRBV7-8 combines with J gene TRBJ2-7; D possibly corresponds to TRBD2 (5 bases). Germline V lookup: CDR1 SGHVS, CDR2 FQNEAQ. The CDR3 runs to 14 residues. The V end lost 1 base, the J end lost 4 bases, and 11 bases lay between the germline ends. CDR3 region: CASSLGLPLYEQYF. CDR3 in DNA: TGTGCCAGCAGCTTAGGACTACCGCTTTACGAGCAGTACTTC.

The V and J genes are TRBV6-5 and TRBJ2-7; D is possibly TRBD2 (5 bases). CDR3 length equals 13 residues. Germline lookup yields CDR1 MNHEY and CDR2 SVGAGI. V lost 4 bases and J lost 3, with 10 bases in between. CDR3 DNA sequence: TGTGCCAGCAGTTCGACCAGCGGCTACGAGCAGTACTTC. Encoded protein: CASSSTSGYEQYF.

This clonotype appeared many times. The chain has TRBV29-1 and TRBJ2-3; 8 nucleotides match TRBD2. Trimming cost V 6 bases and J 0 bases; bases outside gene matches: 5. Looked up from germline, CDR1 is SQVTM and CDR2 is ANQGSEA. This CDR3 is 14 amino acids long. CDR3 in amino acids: CSVTSGPSTDTQYF. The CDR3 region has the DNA TGCAGCGTCACTAGCGGACCTAGCACAGATACGCAGTATTTT.

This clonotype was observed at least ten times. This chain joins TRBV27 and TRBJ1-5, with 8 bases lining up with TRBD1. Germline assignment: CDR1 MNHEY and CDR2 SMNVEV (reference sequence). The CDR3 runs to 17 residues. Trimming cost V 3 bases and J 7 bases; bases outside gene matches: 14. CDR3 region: CASSFSGRQGNLQPQHF. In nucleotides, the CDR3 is TGTGCCAGCAGTTTTTCGGGGAGACAGGGGAATTTGCAGCCCCAGCATTTT.

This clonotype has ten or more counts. CDR3 residues: CASRDLGGPQETQYF. CDR3 nucleotide sequence: TGTGCCAGCAGAGACTTGGGGGGTCCTCAAGAGACCCAGTACTTC. This rearrangement joins TRBV12-3 or TRBV12-4 to TRBJ2-5, with D tentatively TRBD2 (6 bases). V lost 6 bases and J lost 2, with 16 bases in between. The CDR3 covers 15 residues.

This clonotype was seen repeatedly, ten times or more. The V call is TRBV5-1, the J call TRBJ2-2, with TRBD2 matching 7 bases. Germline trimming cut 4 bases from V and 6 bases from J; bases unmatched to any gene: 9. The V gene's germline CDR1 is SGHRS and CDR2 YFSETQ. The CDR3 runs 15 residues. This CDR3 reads CASSLGGRSAGELFF. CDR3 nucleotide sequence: TGCGCCAGCAGCCTCGGGGGGAGGTCGGCCGGGGAGCTGTTTTTT.

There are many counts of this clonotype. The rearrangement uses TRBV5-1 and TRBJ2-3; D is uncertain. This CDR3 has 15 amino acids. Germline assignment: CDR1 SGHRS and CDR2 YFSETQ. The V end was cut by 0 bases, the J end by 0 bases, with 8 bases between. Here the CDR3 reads CASSLEDPSTDTQYF. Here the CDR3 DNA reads TGCGCCAGCAGCTTGGAGGACCCTAGCACAGATACGCAGTATTTT.

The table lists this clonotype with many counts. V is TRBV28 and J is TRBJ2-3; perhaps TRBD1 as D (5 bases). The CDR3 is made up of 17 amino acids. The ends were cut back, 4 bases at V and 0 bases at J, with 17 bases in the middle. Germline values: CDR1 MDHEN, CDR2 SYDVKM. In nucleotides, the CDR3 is TGTGCCAGCAGTTCTGAACGTCGCAGGGTTAGCACAGATACGCAGTATTTT. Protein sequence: CASSSERRRVSTDTQYF.

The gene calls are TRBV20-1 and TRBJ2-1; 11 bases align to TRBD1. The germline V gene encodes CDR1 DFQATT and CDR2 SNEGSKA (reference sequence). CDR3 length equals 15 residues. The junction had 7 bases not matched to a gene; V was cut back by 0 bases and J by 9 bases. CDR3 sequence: CSARERTGGEREQFF. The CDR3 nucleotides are TGCAGTGCTAGAGAAAGGACAGGGGGCGAGCGTGAGCAGTTCTTC.

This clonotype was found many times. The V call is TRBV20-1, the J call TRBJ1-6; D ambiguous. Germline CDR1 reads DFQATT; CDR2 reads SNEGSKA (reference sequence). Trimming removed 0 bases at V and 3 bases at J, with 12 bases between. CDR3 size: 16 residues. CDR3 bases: TGCAGTGCTAGAGATGGTGGAGGGATCTATAATTCACCCCTCCACTTT. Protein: CSARDGGGIYNSPLHF.

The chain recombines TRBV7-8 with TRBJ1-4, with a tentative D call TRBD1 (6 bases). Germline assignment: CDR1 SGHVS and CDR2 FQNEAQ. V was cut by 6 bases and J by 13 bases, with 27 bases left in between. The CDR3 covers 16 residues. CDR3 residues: CASSIVWDIQTIGLFF. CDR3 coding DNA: TGTGCCAGCAGTATCGTGTGGGACATCCAAACAATCGGACTGTTTTTT.

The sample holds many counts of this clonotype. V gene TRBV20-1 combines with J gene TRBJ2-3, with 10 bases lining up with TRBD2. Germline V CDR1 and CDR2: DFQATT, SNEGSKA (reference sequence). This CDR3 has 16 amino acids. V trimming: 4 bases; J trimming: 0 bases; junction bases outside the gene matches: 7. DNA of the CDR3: TGCAGTGCTATTAGCGGGGGGCGACCTAGCACAGATACGCAGTATTTT. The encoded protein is CSAISGGRPSTDTQYF.

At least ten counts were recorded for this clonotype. Here the CDR3 DNA reads TGCAGCGTTGAGAGGCAGGGAAACACTGAAGCTTTCTTT. Encoded protein: CSVERQGNTEAFF. This chain connects TRBV29-1 to TRBJ1-1, with a tentative D call TRBD1 (5 bases). The CDR3 totals 13 residues. V lost 3 bases to trimming and J lost 2 bases, with 10 bases between them. CDR1 SQVTM and CDR2 ANQGSEA come from the germline V gene.